A selection of T cell receptor beta chains follows, all from one sample in a study of identical twins. TCRdb re-called the 5' RACE reads with MiXCR, one entry per CDR3 protein. Of roughly 490,000 distinct CDR3 sequences listed, approximately 14% were seen once; the top ten hold about 1%. This sample was shared with a second study, whose subject was yellow fever vaccine responses in identical twins.

Sequenced sample: CD4+ T cells sorted from blood. The receptors originated from a young woman in good health. Both conserved end residues are part of each CDR3. The D gene is left open where the match is weak. Only some rows state a clone size, as once, few, many or a class for expanded clones.

clone size: few
V gene: TRBV4-3
J gene: TRBJ2-2
CDR3 length: 16
D gene: TRBD2
CDR3 protein: CASSQEPSGTTWELFF
CDR3 DNA: TGCGCCAGCAGCCAAGAACCTAGCGGGACCACCTGGGAGCTGTTTTTT

clone size: .
V gene: TRBV4-1
J gene: TRBJ2-3
CDR3 length: 20
D gene: .
CDR3 protein: CASSQDWSPSRRDARDTQYF
CDR3 DNA: TGCGCCAGCAGCCAAGATTGGTCCCCATCCCGGCGGGACGCAAGAGATACGCAGTATTTT

clone size: many
V gene: TRBV6-1
J gene: TRBJ1-2
CDR3 length: 13
D gene: .
CDR3 protein: CASTDGSNYGYTF
CDR3 DNA: TGTGCCAGCACCGACGGCAGTAACTATGGCTACACCTTC

clone size: few
V gene: TRBV7-9
J gene: TRBJ2-7
CDR3 length: 14
D gene: .
CDR3 protein: CASSPAARTYEQYF
CDR3 DNA: TGTGCCAGCAGCCCCGCAGCCCGGACTTACGAGCAGTACTTC

clone size: many
V gene: TRBV2
J gene: TRBJ2-3
CDR3 length: 17
D gene: TRBD2
CDR3 protein: CASSEWGSGGKADTQYF
CDR3 DNA: TGTGCCAGCAGTGAATGGGGTAGCGGGGGTAAGGCAGATACGCAGTATTTT

clone size: few
V gene: TRBV7-2
J gene: TRBJ2-3
CDR3 length: 13
D gene: .
CDR3 protein: CASRKDLTDTQYF
CDR3 DNA: TGTGCCAGCAGAAAGGATCTAACAGATACGCAGTATTTT

clone size: many
V gene: TRBV29-1
J gene: TRBJ1-1
CDR3 length: 13
D gene: .
CDR3 protein: CSVTSGLDTEAFF
CDR3 DNA: TGCAGCGTTACCTCAGGGCTGGACACTGAAGCTTTCTTT

clone size: .
V gene: TRBV4-3
J gene: TRBJ2-1
CDR3 length: 15
D gene: TRBD2
CDR3 protein: CASSLRGLADNEQFF
CDR3 DNA: TGCGCCAGCAGCCTCCGAGGACTAGCGGACAATGAGCAGTTCTTC

clone size: few
V gene: TRBV6-1
J gene: TRBJ2-7
CDR3 length: 15
D gene: TRBD2
CDR3 protein: CASRQTGLLAYEQYF
CDR3 DNA: TGTGCCAGCAGGCAAACGGGACTACTCGCCTACGAGCAGTACTTC

clone size: .
V gene: TRBV25-1
J gene: TRBJ2-2
CDR3 length: 16
D gene: TRBD2
CDR3 protein: CASKSSGGPNTGELFF
CDR3 DNA: TGTGCCAGCAAAAGTAGCGGGGGGCCGAACACCGGGGAGCTGTTTTTT

clone size: .
V gene: TRBV30
J gene: TRBJ2-1
CDR3 length: 16
D gene: TRBD1
CDR3 protein: CAWSVPGQGAYNEQFF
CDR3 DNA: TGTGCCTGGAGTGTACCCGGACAGGGCGCGTACAATGAGCAGTTCTTC

clone size: few
V gene: TRBV12-3/TRBV12-4
J gene: TRBJ2-1
CDR3 length: 16
D gene: TRBD1
CDR3 protein: CASSRLPGQAYNEQFF
CDR3 DNA: TGTGCCAGCAGCCGGCTGCCGGGACAGGCCTACAATGAGCAGTTCTTC

clone size: few
V gene: TRBV7-2
J gene: TRBJ2-6
CDR3 length: 14
D gene: .
CDR3 protein: CASGYRLRDNVLTF
CDR3 DNA: TGTGCCAGCGGTTACAGGCTTCGGGACAACGTCCTGACTTTC

clone size: few
V gene: TRBV6-1
J gene: TRBJ1-5
CDR3 length: 14
D gene: .
CDR3 protein: CASSAGDGYQPQHF
CDR3 DNA: TGTGCCAGCAGTGCGGGGGACGGATATCAGCCCCAGCATTTT